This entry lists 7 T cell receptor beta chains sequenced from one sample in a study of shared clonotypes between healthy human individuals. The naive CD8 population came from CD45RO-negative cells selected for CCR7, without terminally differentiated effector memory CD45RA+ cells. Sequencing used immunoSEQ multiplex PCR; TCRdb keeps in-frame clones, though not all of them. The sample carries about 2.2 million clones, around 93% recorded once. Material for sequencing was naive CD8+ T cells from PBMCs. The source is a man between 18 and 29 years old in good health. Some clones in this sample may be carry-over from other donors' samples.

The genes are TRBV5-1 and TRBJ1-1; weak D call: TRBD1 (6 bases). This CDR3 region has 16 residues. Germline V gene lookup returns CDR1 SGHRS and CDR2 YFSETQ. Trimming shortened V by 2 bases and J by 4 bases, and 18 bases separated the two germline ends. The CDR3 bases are TGCGCCAGCAGCTTTACCCGCGACAGGCGGGGCACTGAAGCTTTCTTT. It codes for CASSFTRDRRGTEAFF.

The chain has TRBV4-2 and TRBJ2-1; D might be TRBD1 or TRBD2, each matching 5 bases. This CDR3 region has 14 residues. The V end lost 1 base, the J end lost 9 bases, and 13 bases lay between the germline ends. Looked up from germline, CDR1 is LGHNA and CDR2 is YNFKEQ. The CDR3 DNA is TGTGCCAGCAGCCAAGTAGGCGAGAGGGGTGAGCAGTTCTTC. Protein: CASSQVGERGEQFF.

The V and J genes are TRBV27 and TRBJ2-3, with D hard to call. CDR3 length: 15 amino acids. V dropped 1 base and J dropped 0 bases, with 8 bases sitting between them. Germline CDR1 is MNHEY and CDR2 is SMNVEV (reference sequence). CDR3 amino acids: CASSLYTASTDTQYF. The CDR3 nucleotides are TGTGCCAGCAGTTTATATACTGCGAGCACAGATACGCAGTATTTT.

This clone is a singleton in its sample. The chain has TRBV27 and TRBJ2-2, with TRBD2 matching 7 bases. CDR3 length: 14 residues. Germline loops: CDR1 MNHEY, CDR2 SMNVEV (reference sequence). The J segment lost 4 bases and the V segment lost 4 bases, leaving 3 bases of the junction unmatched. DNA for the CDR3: TGTGCCAGCAGTTCACTAGCGAGCACCGGGGAGCTGTTTTTT. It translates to CASSSLASTGELFF.

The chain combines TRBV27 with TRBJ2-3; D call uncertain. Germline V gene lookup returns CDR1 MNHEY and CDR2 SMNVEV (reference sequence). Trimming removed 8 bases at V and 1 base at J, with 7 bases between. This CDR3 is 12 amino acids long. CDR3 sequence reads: CASGSRTDTQYF. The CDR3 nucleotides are TGTGCCAGCGGGTCGCGCACAGATACGCAGTATTTT.

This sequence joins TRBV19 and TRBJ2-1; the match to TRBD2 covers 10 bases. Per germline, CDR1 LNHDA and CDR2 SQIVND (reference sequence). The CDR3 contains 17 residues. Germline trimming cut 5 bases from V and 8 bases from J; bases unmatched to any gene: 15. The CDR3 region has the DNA TGTGCCAGTAGTTCCTCCGGACTAGCGGTGGGGGGCGATGAGCAGTTCTTC. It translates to CASSSSGLAVGGDEQFF.

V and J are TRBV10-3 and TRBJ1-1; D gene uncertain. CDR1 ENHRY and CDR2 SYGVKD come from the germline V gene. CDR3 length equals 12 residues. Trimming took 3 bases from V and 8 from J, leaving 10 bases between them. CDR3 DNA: TGTGCCATCAGTGATCCAGCCTCCGAAGCTTTCTTT. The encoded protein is CAISDPASEAFF.